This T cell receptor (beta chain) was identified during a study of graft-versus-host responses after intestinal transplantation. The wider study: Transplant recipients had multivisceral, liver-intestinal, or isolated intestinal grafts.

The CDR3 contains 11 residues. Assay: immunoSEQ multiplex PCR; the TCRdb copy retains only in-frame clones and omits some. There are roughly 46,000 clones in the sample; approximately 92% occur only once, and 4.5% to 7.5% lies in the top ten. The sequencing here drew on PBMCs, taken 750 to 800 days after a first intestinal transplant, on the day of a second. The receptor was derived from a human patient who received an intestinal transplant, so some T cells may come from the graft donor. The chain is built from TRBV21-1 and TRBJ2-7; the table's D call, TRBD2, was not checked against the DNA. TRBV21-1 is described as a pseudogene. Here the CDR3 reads CASTTDPGEYF. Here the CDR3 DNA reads TGTGCCAGCACCACCGACCCCGGGGAGTACTTC.